This record concerns one T cell receptor (beta chain) sequence. Its antigen is unidentified. Adult Caucasians living in Nashville, Tennessee made up all of the donors. CD45RA-negative memory and CD45RA+ naive subsets were split from the CD4+ cells. TCRdb's table, derived via immunoSEQ multiplex PCR, lists solely in-frame clones and lacks some. The sample lists some 2,500,000 clones, 90% to 95% occurring once. Germline V CDR1 and CDR2: SGHRS, YFSETQ. The CDR3 runs to 16 residues. V shed 5 bases and J 2 bases; nucleotides not matched to a gene: 7. The data originate from a study of shared clonotypes between healthy human individuals. Across the study: Researchers drew samples from two women and a few men aged 18 to 49. Study results and limitations: In the sorted subsets, rarefaction showed sequencing was incomplete despite large depth.

The chain employs TRBV5-1 and TRBJ2-2; TRBD2 matches 9 bases. The sequence derives from a young man in good health. Some clones in this sample may be carry-over from other donors' samples. Specimen: naive CD4+ T cells from PBMCs. Subset defined: CD45RA+ positively selected. The CDR3 region has the DNA TGCGCCAGCAGGCCCTCTAGCGGGATAAACACCGGGGAGCTGTTTTTT. The encoded protein is CASRPSSGINTGELFF.